This is a list of T cell receptor beta chains from one sample in a study of cytomegalovirus exposure and HLA in healthy donors. Some clones are missing from TCRdb's copy, which holds only in-frame ones; the method was immunoSEQ multiplex PCR. The sample carries 100,000 or so clones, about four fifths recorded once. Source material: PBMCs. These receptors were taken from a woman in her thirties or forties in good health and CMV-seronegative. CDR3s include the opening cysteine and the closing phenylalanine or tryptophan. The D gene is left open where the match is weak. The size entry is marked missing in some rows and otherwise reads once, few, many or a size class.

TRBD1,TRBV11-2,NA,TRBJ2-5,TGTGCCAGCAGCTTATTCGGGGCCGACAGGGGAGGCGAGACCCAGTACTTC,CASSLFGADRGGETQYF
NA,TRBV29-1,NA,TRBJ2-7,TGCAGCGTTGAAGTAAGTAGCTACGAGCAGTACTTC,CSVEVSSYEQYF
NA,TRBV5-1,NA,TRBJ2-3,TGCGCCAGCAGCCGCGAGACAGCCACAGATACGCAGTATTTT,CASSRETATDTQYF
NA,TRBV4-1,NA,TRBJ2-1,TGCGCCAGCAGCCAAGTTCGGGGGAGCTCCTACAATGAGCAGTTCTTC,CASSQVRGSSYNEQFF
NA,TRBV5-6,NA,TRBJ1-5,TGTGTCAGCAGCTTGGGGTGGAGAAGCAATCAGCCCCAGCATTTT,CVSSLGWRSNQPQHF
TRBD1,TRBV27,NA,TRBJ1-1,TGTGCCAGCAGTCCACAGGGGATCGGGACAGTTAACACTGAAGCTTTCTTT,CASSPQGIGTVNTEAFF
NA,TRBV5-1,once,TRBJ1-1,TGCGCCAGCAGCTCGGGGAGGGGGGGAAACACTGAAGCTTTCTTT,CASSSGRGGNTEAFF
NA,TRBV27,NA,TRBJ1-2,TGTGCCAGCAGACCAAGGGGAAGTGACCGCTTCTATGGCTACACCTTC,CASRPRGSDRFYGYTF
NA,TRBV5-6,NA,TRBJ1-1,TGTGCCAGCAACAACAGGTTCTCGATGGGCACTGAAGCTTTCTTT,CASNNRFSMGTEAFF
NA,TRBV5-6,NA,TRBJ1-1,TGTGCCAGCAGCTTGGGGGGGTTGGGGGCGATCCCTGAAGCTTTCTTT,CASSLGGLGAIPEAFF
TRBD1,TRBV6-5,NA,TRBJ1-2,TGTGCCAGCAGACCAGGACAGGAGAGCTTCTATGGCTACACCTTC,CASRPGQESFYGYTF
TRBD2,TRBV5-1,NA,TRBJ2-3,TGCGCCAGCAGCTTGGAGCGGGGGAGCACAGATACGCAGTATTTT,CASSLERGSTDTQYF